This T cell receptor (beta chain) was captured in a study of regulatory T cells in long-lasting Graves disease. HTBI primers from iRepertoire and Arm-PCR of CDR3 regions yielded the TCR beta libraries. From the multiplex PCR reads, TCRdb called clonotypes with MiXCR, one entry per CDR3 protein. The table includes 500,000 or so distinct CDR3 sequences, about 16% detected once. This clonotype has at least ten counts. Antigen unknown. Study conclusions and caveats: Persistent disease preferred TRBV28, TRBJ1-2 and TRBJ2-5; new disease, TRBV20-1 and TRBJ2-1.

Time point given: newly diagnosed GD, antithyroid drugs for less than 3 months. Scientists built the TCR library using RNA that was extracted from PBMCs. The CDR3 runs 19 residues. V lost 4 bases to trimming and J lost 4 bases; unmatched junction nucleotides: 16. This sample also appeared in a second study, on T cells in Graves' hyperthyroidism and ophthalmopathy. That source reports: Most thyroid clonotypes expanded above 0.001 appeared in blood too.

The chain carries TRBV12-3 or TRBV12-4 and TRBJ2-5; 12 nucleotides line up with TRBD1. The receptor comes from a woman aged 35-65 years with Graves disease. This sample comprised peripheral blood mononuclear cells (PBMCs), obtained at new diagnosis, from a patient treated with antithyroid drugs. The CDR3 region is CASSSNPGTGGARGETQYF. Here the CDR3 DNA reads TGTGCCAGCAGTTCAAATCCCGGGACAGGGGGCGCGAGGGGAGAGACCCAGTACTTC.